This T cell receptor (beta chain) was recorded in a study of PD-1 blockade in classical Hodgkin lymphoma. Study-wide results and limits: By cycle point C4D1, TCR diversity had risen significantly in CD4+ cells (but not CD8+ cells).

No patient escaped relapse after autologous stem cell transplantation, and brentuximab vedotin exposure varied. The method was immunoSEQ multiplex PCR; TCRdb's version includes in-frame clones alone and lacks a portion of them. The sample consists of 100,000 or so clones, roughly 90% of them appearing once. The ends were cut back, 8 bases at V and 4 bases at J, with 11 bases in the middle. This CDR3 comprises 13 residues. Germline V gene data show CDR1 as MDHEN and CDR2 as SYDVKM. This clone has only a few counts. The antigen remains undetermined. This clonotype was sampled from a human donor with classical Hodgkin lymphoma. The rearrangement uses TRBV28 and TRBJ2-2; D is possibly TRBD1 (5 bases). Sequencing was performed on peripheral blood mononuclear cells (PBMCs), taken before the second cycle of nivolumab. The CDR3 loop is CASGEGATGELFF. As DNA, the CDR3 is TGTGCCAGCGGGGAAGGGGCCACCGGGGAGCTGTTTTTT.